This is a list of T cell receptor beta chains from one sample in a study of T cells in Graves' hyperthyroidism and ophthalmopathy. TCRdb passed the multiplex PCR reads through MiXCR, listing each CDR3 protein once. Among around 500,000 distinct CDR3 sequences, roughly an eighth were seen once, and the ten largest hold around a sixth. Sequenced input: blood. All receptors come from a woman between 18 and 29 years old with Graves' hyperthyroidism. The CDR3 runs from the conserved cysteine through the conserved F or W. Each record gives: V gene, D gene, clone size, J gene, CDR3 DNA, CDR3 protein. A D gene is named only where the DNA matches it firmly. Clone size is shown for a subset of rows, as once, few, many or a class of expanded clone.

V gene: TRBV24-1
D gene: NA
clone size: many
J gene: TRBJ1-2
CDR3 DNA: TGTGCCACATCCGCCTCATCTCCCGCGCCGGCTGGTTATGGCTACACCTTC
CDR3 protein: CATSASSPAPAGYGYTF

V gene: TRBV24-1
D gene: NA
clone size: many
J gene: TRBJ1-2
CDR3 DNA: TGTGCCACCAGTGATTTAGGCAACAACTATGGCTACACCTTC
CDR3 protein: CATSDLGNNYGYTF

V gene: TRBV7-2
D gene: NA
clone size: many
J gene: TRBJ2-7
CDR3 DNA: TGTGCCAGCCGATTTGGCGGTACCTACGAGCAGTACTTC
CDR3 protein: CASRFGGTYEQYF

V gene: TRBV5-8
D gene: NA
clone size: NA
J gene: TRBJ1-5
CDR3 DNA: TGTGCCAGCAGCCCTGGGAAGGGGCCAGCATATCAGCCCCAGCATTTT
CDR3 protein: CASSPGKGPAYQPQHF

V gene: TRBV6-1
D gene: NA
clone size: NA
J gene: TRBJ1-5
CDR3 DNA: TGTGCCAGCAGTACAGGTCCGTATCAGCCCCAGCATTTT
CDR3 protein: CASSTGPYQPQHF

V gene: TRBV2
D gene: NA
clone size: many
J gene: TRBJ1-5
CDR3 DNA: TGTGCCAGCAACGTGGAGGGAGGCAATCAGTCCCAGCATTTT
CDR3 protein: CASNVEGGNQSQHF

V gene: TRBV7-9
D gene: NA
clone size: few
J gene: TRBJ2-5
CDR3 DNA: TGTGCCAGCAGCTTAAATCGTGAGCAAGGCCAGTACTTC
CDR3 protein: CASSLNREQGQYF

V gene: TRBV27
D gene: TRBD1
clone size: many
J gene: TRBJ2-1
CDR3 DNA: TGTGCCAGCAGTTTTGAGCAGGGGACAGGGGAACAGTTCTTC
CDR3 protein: CASSFEQGTGEQFF

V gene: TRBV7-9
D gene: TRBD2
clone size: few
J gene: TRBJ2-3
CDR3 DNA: TGTGCCAGCAGCCCTCCTACTAGCGGTACTAGCACAGATACGCAGTATTTT
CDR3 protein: CASSPPTSGTSTDTQYF

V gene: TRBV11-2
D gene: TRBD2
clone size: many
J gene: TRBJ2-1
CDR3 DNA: TGTGCCAGCAGCGTAGGACTAGCAAGTATGCAGTTCTTC
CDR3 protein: CASSVGLASMQFF

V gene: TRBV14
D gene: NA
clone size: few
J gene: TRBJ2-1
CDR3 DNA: TGTGCCAGCAGCTTGAGCGGGTACGGTGAGCAGTTCTTC
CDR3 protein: CASSLSGYGEQFF

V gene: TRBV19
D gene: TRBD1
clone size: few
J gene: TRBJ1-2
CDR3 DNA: TGTGCCAGTTCCCCCGGGGGACAGGGTATCTATGGCTACACCTTC
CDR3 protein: CASSPGGQGIYGYTF

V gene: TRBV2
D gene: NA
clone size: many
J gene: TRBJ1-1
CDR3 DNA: TGTGCCAGCAGGCAGGACGGCTACACTGAAGCTTTCTTT
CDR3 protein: CASRQDGYTEAFF

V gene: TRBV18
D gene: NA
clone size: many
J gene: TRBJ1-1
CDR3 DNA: TGTGCCAGCTCACGATCAGGGCAAGGGACTGAAGCTTTCTTT
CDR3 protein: CASSRSGQGTEAFF

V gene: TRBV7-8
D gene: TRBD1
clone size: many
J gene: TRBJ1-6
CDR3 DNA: TGTGCCAGCAGCTCCGGGACAGGGGAATCACCCCTCCACTTT
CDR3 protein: CASSSGTGESPLHF

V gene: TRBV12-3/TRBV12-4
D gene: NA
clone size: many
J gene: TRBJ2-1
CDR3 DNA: TGTGCCAGCAGCCTCGGTCGCTTCCAACAGTTCTTC
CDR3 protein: CASSLGRFQQFF

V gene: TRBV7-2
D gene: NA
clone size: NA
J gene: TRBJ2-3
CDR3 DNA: TGTGCCAGCAGCCCACACATTAAGAGGGGTCGCGCGGTGGGGACAGATACGCAGTATTTT
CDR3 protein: CASSPHIKRGRAVGTDTQYF

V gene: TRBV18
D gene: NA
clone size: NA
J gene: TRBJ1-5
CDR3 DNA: TGTGCCAGCTCGTTAAGTTCGGATCAGCCCCAGCATTTT
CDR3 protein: CASSLSSDQPQHF

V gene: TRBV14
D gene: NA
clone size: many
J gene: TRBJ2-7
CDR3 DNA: TGTGCCAGCAGCCAATGGGTTGTCGCCGAAACCGAGCAGTACTTC
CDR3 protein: CASSQWVVAETEQYF

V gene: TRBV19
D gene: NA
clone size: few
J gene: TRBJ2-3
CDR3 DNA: TGTGCCAGTAGTATCCGCGGGGGCACTGGAGATACGCAGTATTTT
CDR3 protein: CASSIRGGTGDTQYF

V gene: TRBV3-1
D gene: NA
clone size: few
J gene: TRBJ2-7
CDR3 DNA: TGTGCCAGCAGCCTCTCCCCCTTGTCTACGGACACCCCCGGACGGGAGCAGTACTTC
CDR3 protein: CASSLSPLSTDTPGREQYF

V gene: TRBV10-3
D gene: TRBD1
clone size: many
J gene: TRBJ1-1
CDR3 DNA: TGTGCCATCAGGGGACAGGGGGCTAGTAGTGGTGAAGCTTTCTTT
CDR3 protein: CAIRGQGASSGEAFF

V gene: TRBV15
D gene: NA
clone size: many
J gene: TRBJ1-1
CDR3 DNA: TGTGCCACCAGCAGAGATCCGGAGGGGACTGAAGCTTTCTTT
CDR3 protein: CATSRDPEGTEAFF

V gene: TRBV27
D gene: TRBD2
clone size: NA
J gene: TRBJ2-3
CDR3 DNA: TGTGCCAGCAGTGCCTCACTAGCGGGAACAGATACGCAGTATTTT
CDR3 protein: CASSASLAGTDTQYF